This passage covers 30 T cell receptor beta chains from one sample sequenced in a study of OX40 agonist ivuxolimab in advanced cancers. Library preparation used the immunoSEQ multiplex PCR assay. TCRdb took over this immuneACCESS table, retaining in-frame rearrangements with V and J assigned. Such tables are incomplete; in checked studies, under half of the missing clones stem from an unresolved V gene, and the remainder is unexplained. The sample profile shows 40,000 to 60,000 clones; roughly 88% of them were found once. The ten largest clones add up to roughly 3.4% of the sample. Here the sequenced sample was CD4+ or CD8+ T cells sorted from blood, taken in a trial of the OX40 agonist ivuxolimab. These receptors were collected from an adult with an advanced solid tumor such as melanoma, head and neck, liver or kidney cancer.

V is TRBV7-8 and J is TRBJ1-2; D unresolved. This CDR3 has 15 residues. V was pared by 4 bases and J by 4 bases, with 16 bases between. From germline, CDR1 is SGHVS and CDR2 FQNEAQ. The CDR3 DNA reads as TGTGCCAGCAGCTCGGCCCCGACCACCCTCTATGGCTACACCTTC. It yields the protein CASSSAPTTLYGYTF.

The J gene is TRBJ2-3, the V gene TRBV5-4; the match to TRBD2 covers 11 bases. The CDR3 is 16 amino acids. Germline trimming cut 3 bases from V and 0 bases from J; bases unmatched to any gene: 3. From germline, CDR1 is SGHNT and CDR2 YYREEE (reference sequence). The CDR3 coding sequence is TGTGCCAGCAGCTCGGGACTAGCGGCTAGCACAGATACGCAGTATTTT. This codes for CASSSGLAASTDTQYF. Together with reference TRBV5-4 and TRBJ2-3, the CDR3 gives the full variable domain: ETGVTQSPTHLIKTRGQQVTLRCSSQSGHNTVSWYQQALGQGPQFIFQYYREEENGRGNFPPRFSGLQFPNYSSELNVNALELDDSALYLCASSSGLAASTDTQYFGPGTRLTVL.

The chain links TRBV7-9 to TRBJ2-2; D is ambiguous. Germline CDR1 SEHNR, CDR2 FQNEAQ (reference sequence). The CDR3 totals 16 residues. V was trimmed by 5 bases and J by 2 bases, leaving 15 bases between them. The CDR3 loop reads CASSLGQQTNTGELFF. The CDR3 DNA reads as TGTGCCAGCAGCCTGGGCCAACAAACTAACACCGGGGAGCTGTTTTTT.

A single count supports this clone. The chain employs TRBV28 and TRBJ2-7, with TRBD1 identical over 8 bases. CDR1 MDHEN and CDR2 SYDVKM come from the germline V gene. The length of the CDR3 is 13 residues. V lost 7 bases to trimming and J lost 0 bases; unmatched junction nucleotides: 2. The CDR3 region is CASIGQGSYEQYF. CDR3 sequence (DNA): TGTGCCAGCATAGGACAGGGCTCCTACGAGCAGTACTTC.

The chain uses TRBV19 and TRBJ2-5, with 10 bases that match TRBD2. CDR3 length equals 16 residues. Germline loops: CDR1 LNHDA, CDR2 SQIVND (reference sequence). With V trimmed by 4 bases and J by 5 bases, 10 bases remained unmatched. The CDR3 DNA is TGTGCCAGTAGTAGAGCTTCTAGCGGGAGAGTGGAGACCCAGTACTTC. It encodes CASSRASSGRVETQYF. The full variable domain, its missing parts supplied by reference TRBV19 and TRBJ2-5, is DGGITQSPKYLFRKEGQNVTLSCEQNLNHDAMYWYRQDPGQGLRLIYYSQIVNDFQKGDIAEGYSVSREKKESFPLTVTSAQKNPTAFYLCASSRASSGRVETQYFGPGTRLLVL.

This rearrangement joins TRBV2 to TRBJ1-6; 9 nucleotides align to TRBD1. Germline V gene data show CDR1 as SNHLY and CDR2 as FYNNEI. The CDR3 sequence is 15 residues long. Germline trimming cut 6 bases from V and 7 bases from J; bases unmatched to any gene: 7. The CDR3 nucleotides read TGTGCCAGCAGGGAAAAGGGGACAGGGAATTCACCCCTCCACTTT. Encoded protein: CASREKGTGNSPLHF.

The chain couples TRBV7-9 to TRBJ2-5; 8 nucleotides agree with TRBD2. From germline, CDR1 is SEHNR and CDR2 FQNEAQ (reference sequence). The CDR3 loop spans 14 amino acids. With V trimmed by 3 bases and J by 5 bases, 5 bases remained unmatched. The DNA for the CDR3 is TGTGCCAGCAGCTTTAGTAGCGGGGCCGAGACCCAGTACTTC. Translating it yields CASSFSSGAETQYF.

The chain employs TRBV28 and TRBJ2-1, with D possibly being TRBD1 (5 bases). The CDR3 is made up of 14 amino acids. CDR1 is MDHEN and CDR2 is SYDVKM in the germline V gene. Trimming took off 3 bases at V and 7 bases at J, with 13 bases between the two ends. This CDR3 is CASSLGFRGNEQFF. The CDR3 nucleotides are TGTGCCAGCAGTTTGGGGTTTAGGGGAAATGAGCAGTTCTTC.

Comment on this clone: The junction departs from germline at one end; a sequencing error may be responsible. The chain uses TRBV28 and TRBJ2-2; TRBD1 is a possible D gene (5 bases). There are 14 residues in the CDR3. From germline, CDR1 is MDHEN and CDR2 SYDVKM. The CDR3 sequence: CAGRPGSVTGELFF. In DNA form, the CDR3 reads TGTGCCGGCAGACCAGGGTCGGTGACCGGGGAGCTGTTTTTT.

The gene calls are TRBV15 and TRBJ2-2, with a possible D match to TRBD2 (6 bases). The germline V gene encodes CDR1 LNHNV and CDR2 YYDKDF (reference sequence). V shed 0 bases and J shed 4 bases, with 9 bases lying between them. The CDR3 is 15 amino acids. CDR3 in amino acids: CATSRDLGGTGELFF. The CDR3 nucleotides read TGTGCCACCAGCAGAGATTTGGGGGGCACCGGGGAGCTGTTTTTT.

The chain uses TRBV30 and TRBJ2-7; D is uncertain. Trimming left V 4 bases short and J 4 bases short, with 17 bases between. The CDR3 is 14 residues long. Germline CDR1 and CDR2: GTSNPN and SVGIG (reference sequence). The CDR3 loop reads CAWTPGAIRYEQYF. The CDR3 region has the DNA TGTGCCTGGACGCCCGGTGCTATTAGATACGAGCAGTACTTC.

This chain joins TRBV4-3 and TRBJ1-6; D ambiguous. V lost 4 bases to trimming and J lost 9 bases, with 13 bases between them. Germline V gives CDR1 LGHNA, CDR2 YSLEER. The CDR3 loop spans 14 amino acids. The CDR3 coding sequence is TGCGCCAGCAGCCCCTCCAACTTAGGTTCACCCCTCCACTTT. It specifies CASSPSNLGSPLHF.

The chain couples TRBV5-1 to TRBJ2-2, with a tentative D call TRBD1 (6 bases). This CDR3 is 15 amino acids long. Germline CDR1 is SGHRS and CDR2 is YFSETQ. V was pared by 4 bases and J by 8 bases, with 18 bases between. CDR3 nucleotides: TGCGCCAGCAGCCCCACAGGGACCAGGCCTGGGGAGCTGTTTTTT. Translating gives CASSPTGTRPGELFF.

The chain couples TRBV5-1 to TRBJ2-2; 7 bases map to TRBD1. V lost 3 bases and J lost 9; bases outside the gene matches: 5. Germline-derived CDR1 and CDR2 are SGHRS and YFSETQ. The CDR3 is made up of 13 amino acids. The CDR3 bases are TGCGCCAGCAGCTGGACAGGCGTTAGGGAGCTGTTTTTT. Translation: CASSWTGVRELFF.

The V gene is TRBV7-9, the J gene TRBJ2-1; D may match TRBD1 or TRBD2 (5 bases each). The length of the CDR3 is 14 residues. CDR1 is SEHNR, CDR2 FQNEAQ, per germline (reference sequence). Trimming pared 1 base from V and 9 bases from J, leaving 13 bases between. The CDR3 bases are TGTGCCAGCAGCTTAGTAGTAGGTGGGGGTGAGCAGTTCTTC. It yields the protein CASSLVVGGGEQFF. The variable domain in full, completed from reference TRBV7-9 and TRBJ2-1, reads DTGVSQNPRHKITKRGQNVTFRCDPISEHNRLYWYRQTLGQGPEFLTYFQNEAQLEKSRLLSDRFSAERPKGSFSTLEIQRTEQGDSAMYLCASSLVVGGGEQFFGPGTRLTVL.

This chain connects TRBV20-1 to TRBJ2-7; D is ambiguous. V lost 2 bases and J 6 bases, leaving 8 bases between the germline ends. Germline CDR1 and CDR2: DFQATT and SNEGSKA (reference sequence). This CDR3 has 11 amino acids. The CDR3 DNA reads TGCAGTGCTAGAAGTTTTGCCGAGCAGTACTTC. It translates to CSARSFAEQYF.

The chain joins TRBV27 to TRBJ1-2, with no clear D. Germline CDR1 reads MNHEY; CDR2 reads SMNVEV (reference sequence). This CDR3 comprises 13 residues. V lost 5 bases to trimming and J lost 4 bases, with 11 bases between them. CDR3 sequence (DNA): TGTGCCAGCAGTGTGTCTTCTTCCTATGGCTACACCTTC. It is translated as CASSVSSSYGYTF.

The chain has TRBV19 and TRBJ2-7, with TRBD1 identical over 7 bases. V lost 5 bases to trimming and J lost 0 bases; unmatched junction nucleotides: 4. The length of the CDR3 is 14 residues. CDR1 is LNHDA, CDR2 SQIVND, per germline (reference sequence). CDR3 in DNA: TGTGCCAGTAGTCAGGACAGGAACTCCTACGAGCAGTACTTC. This translates into CASSQDRNSYEQYF.

This rearrangement joins TRBV7-6 to TRBJ2-5, with D perhaps matching TRBD2 (5 bases). Trimming took off 1 base at V and 5 bases at J, with 17 bases between the two ends. CDR1 and CDR2 from the germline V gene are SGHVS and FNYEAQ. The CDR3 runs 16 residues. The CDR3 region is CASSLVTGVGSETQYF. CDR3 sequence (DNA): TGTGCCAGCAGCTTAGTAACCGGGGTAGGCTCCGAGACCCAGTACTTC.

The chain couples TRBV19 to TRBJ2-3; TRBD2 matches 13 bases. The CDR3 has 16 residues. The trim removed 4 bases at V and 1 base at J, leaving 2 bases unmatched. Germline V CDR1 and CDR2: LNHDA, SQIVND (reference sequence). This CDR3 is CASSKLAGGRTDTQYF. The DNA for the CDR3 is TGTGCCAGTAGTAAACTAGCGGGGGGGCGCACAGATACGCAGTATTTT.

The genes are TRBV7-6 and TRBJ2-6; D unclear. V was clipped by 5 bases and J by 0 bases, with 20 bases between them. Germline loops: CDR1 SGHVS, CDR2 FNYEAQ. The CDR3 is 19 residues long. The CDR3 DNA sequence: TGTGCCAGCAGCCGAAAGGAGCCCCTACTGGACTCTGGGGCCAACGTCCTGACTTTC. Amino acids: CASSRKEPLLDSGANVLTF.

This clone was seen more than once but under ten times. The chain has TRBV11-1 and TRBJ2-7; a possible D gene is TRBD2 (6 bases). CDR3 length: 14 residues. Germline CDR1 and CDR2: SGHAT and FQDESV (reference sequence). V was pared by 5 bases and J by 0 bases, with 11 bases between. The CDR3, as DNA: TGTGCCAGCAGCAAGGGACTGGCCTCCTACGAGCAGTACTTC. Encoded protein: CASSKGLASYEQYF.

The CDR3 is CASSLSSARNSPLHF. Here the CDR3 DNA reads TGTGCCAGCAGCTTAAGCTCGGCCAGAAATTCACCCCTCCACTTT. This chain links TRBV7-9 with TRBJ1-6, with D hard to call. CDR3 length equals 15 residues. The V gene lost 2 bases and the J gene lost 7 bases, with 12 bases spanning the gap. From germline, CDR1 is SEHNR and CDR2 FQNEAQ (reference sequence).

The gene calls are TRBV18 and TRBJ1-3; possible D gene TRBD1, 6 bases. The germline V and J ends were trimmed by 2 bases and 1 base, with 15 bases remaining between them. The CDR3 is 17 residues long. Germline values: CDR1 KGHSH, CDR2 LQKENI. This CDR3 is CASSPRTVLVSGNTIYF. As DNA, the CDR3 is TGTGCCAGCTCACCAAGGACAGTCTTAGTTTCTGGAAACACCATATATTTT.

V and J are TRBV2 and TRBJ1-2, with a possible D match to TRBD1 (6 bases). With 6 bases removed from V and 5 bases from J, the gap between germline ends came to 13 bases. The germline CDR1 and CDR2 sequences are SNHLY and FYNNEI. The CDR3 runs to 13 residues. CDR3 DNA sequence: TGTGCCAGCAGCTTACAGGGACTTTATGGCTACACCTTC. The encoded protein is CASSLQGLYGYTF.

This sequence joins TRBV5-1 and TRBJ1-1, with a possible D match to TRBD1 (5 bases). The CDR3 runs to 17 residues. Germline V lookup: CDR1 SGHRS, CDR2 YFSETQ. Trimming shortened V by 0 bases and J by 1 base, and 16 bases separated the two germline ends. CDR3: CASSLGLGAQENTEAFF. The CDR3 DNA follows: TGCGCCAGCAGCTTGGGGCTAGGGGCCCAAGAGAACACTGAAGCTTTCTTT.

This chain connects TRBV29-1 to TRBJ1-1; D remains unclear. Germline V gives CDR1 SQVTM, CDR2 ANQGSEA. Trimming stripped 4 bases from V and 1 base from J, with 7 bases between. The length of the CDR3 is 12 residues. The chain's CDR3 is CSVVQQNTEAFF. As DNA, the CDR3 is TGCAGCGTTGTACAGCAGAACACTGAAGCTTTCTTT. The whole variable domain, filled in from reference TRBV29-1 and TRBJ1-1, reads SAVISQKPSRDICQRGTSLTIQCQVDSQVTMMFWYRQQPGQSLTLIATANQGSEATYESGFVIDKFPISRPNLTFSTLTVSNMSPEDSSIYLCSVVQQNTEAFFGQGTRLTVV.

CDR3 in amino acids: CASRPDGGGDNEQFF. The CDR3 region has the DNA TGCGCCAGCAGGCCCGACGGGGGAGGCGATAATGAGCAGTTCTTC. This chain joins TRBV4-1 and TRBJ2-1, with TRBD2 as a possible D gene (6 bases). V was clipped by 6 bases and J by 7 bases, with 19 bases between them. Germline lookup yields CDR1 MGHRA and CDR2 YSYEKL. CDR3 size: 15 residues.

This chain connects TRBV5-6 to TRBJ1-2; D perhaps matches TRBD1 (5 bases). The CDR3 loop spans 14 amino acids. Trimming left V 4 bases short and J 5 bases short, with 15 bases between. The germline gives CDR1 SGHDT, CDR2 YYEEEE. In DNA, the CDR3 is TGTGCCAGCAGCCTTCGGTTGGGGGATTATGGCTACACCTTC. Its translation is CASSLRLGDYGYTF.

V gene TRBV19 combines with J gene TRBJ1-6; TRBD1 agrees at 7 bases. This CDR3 spans 12 amino acids. Trimming cost V 9 bases and J 10 bases; bases outside gene matches: 6. The germline V gene has CDR1 LNHDA and CDR2 SQIVND (reference sequence). The CDR3 DNA sequence: TGTGCCAGCCAGACAGGGAGATCACCCCTCCACTTT. Amino acid sequence: CASQTGRSPLHF.